Following are 27 T cell receptor beta chains from one sample sequenced in a study of cytomegalovirus exposure and HLA in healthy donors. PCR was performed using 60 Vbeta and 13 Jbeta primers. Method: immunoSEQ multiplex PCR; TCRdb's copy keeps in-frame clones and lacks some. There are 130,000 to 150,000 clones in the sample; around 73% occur only once, and 13% to 15% lies in the top ten. The material sequenced was PBMCs. The receptors were gathered from a human donor in good health.

The rearrangement uses TRBV2 and TRBJ1-1; 8 bases match TRBD1. The CDR3 sequence is 14 residues long. The V segment lost 4 bases and the J segment 6 bases; nucleotides outside the gene matches: 7. The germline V gene encodes CDR1 SNHLY and CDR2 FYNNEI. The DNA of the CDR3 is TGTGCCAGCAGTGTACTCCAGGGGGCATCTGAAGCTTTCTTT. This encodes CASSVLQGASEAFF.

The V call is TRBV13, the J call TRBJ1-1; TRBD1 aligns across 8 bases. The CDR3 is 14 amino acids. With 4 bases clipped from V and 5 bases from J, the junction kept 6 bases outside the gene matches. CDR1 is PRHDT and CDR2 is FYEKMQ in the germline V gene (reference sequence). DNA for the CDR3: TGTGCCAGCAGCTACGGACAGGGTCGGACTGAAGCTTTCTTT. It encodes CASSYGQGRTEAFF.

This chain links TRBV5-4 with TRBJ2-1, with 8 positions matching TRBD1. Germline CDR1 is SGHNT and CDR2 is YYREEE (reference sequence). V was pared by 3 bases and J by 4 bases, with 3 bases of the junction left unmatched. The CDR3 length is 14 residues. This CDR3 is CASSYRGRYNEQFF. For the CDR3, the DNA is TGTGCCAGCAGCTACAGGGGGAGGTACAATGAGCAGTTCTTC.

The rearrangement uses TRBV11-2 and TRBJ2-1; D is possibly TRBD2 (5 bases). CDR3 length: 14 amino acids. The V gene's germline CDR1 is SGHAT and CDR2 FQNNGV. The V gene lost 5 bases and the J gene lost 4 bases, with 12 bases spanning the gap. CDR3 nucleotide sequence: TGTGCCAGCAGCGCTGAAGAGGGATACAATGAGCAGTTCTTC. Protein: CASSAEEGYNEQFF.

This chain uses TRBV21-1 with TRBJ2-7; the DNA was not compared with TRBD1, the D call given in the table. TRBV21-1 is a pseudogene segment. The CDR3 contains 18 residues. In DNA form, the CDR3 reads TGTGCCAGCAGCACTCCATATGCTGCCTCAGGGGGCACCTACGAGCAGTACTTC. Encoded protein: CASSTPYAASGGTYEQYF.

This clone was observed a few times. CDR3 residues: CASSPGQDTEAFF. The CDR3 DNA is TGTGCCAGCTCCCCTGGACAGGACACTGAAGCTTTCTTT. V gene TRBV18 combines with J gene TRBJ1-1, with 7 bases lining up with TRBD1. The germline V gene encodes CDR1 KGHSH and CDR2 LQKENI. The CDR3 consists of 13 residues. J lost 3 bases, V lost 6 bases, and 4 bases had no gene match.

This sequence joins TRBV11-2 and TRBJ2-2; D may be TRBD1 (5 bases). The CDR3 runs 14 residues. Germline-derived CDR1 and CDR2 are SGHAT and FQNNGV. V was trimmed by 3 bases and J by 4 bases, leaving 9 bases between them. The CDR3 sequence is CASSFTGTTGELFF. The CDR3 coding sequence is TGTGCCAGCAGCTTCACAGGAACCACCGGGGAGCTGTTTTTT. The whole variable domain, remainder taken from reference TRBV11-2 and TRBJ2-2, is EAGVAQSPRYKIIEKRQSVAFWCNPISGHATLYWYQQILGQGPKLLIQFQNNGVVDDSQLPKDRFSAERLKGVDSTLKIQPAKLEDSAVYLCASSFTGTTGELFFGEGSRLTVL.

The gene calls are TRBV5-1 and TRBJ2-2, with a possible D match to TRBD2 (6 bases). This CDR3 comprises 17 residues. CDR1 is SGHRS, CDR2 YFSETQ, per germline. V lost 0 bases, J lost 0 bases, and 12 bases lay in between. The DNA of the CDR3 is TGCGCCAGCAGCTTGGAATCGGGGGACCCGAACACCGGGGAGCTGTTTTTT. Translating gives CASSLESGDPNTGELFF.

The gene calls are TRBV5-1 and TRBJ1-2; a weak D match, TRBD1 (6 bases). V lost 2 bases to trimming and J lost 0 bases, with 11 bases between them. This CDR3 spans 15 amino acids. Germline V gene data show CDR1 as SGHRS and CDR2 as YFSETQ. CDR3 in DNA: TGCGCCAGCAGCTTAAACCAGGGGTCTAACTATGGCTACACCTTC. This encodes CASSLNQGSNYGYTF.

The gene calls are TRBV5-1 and TRBJ1-4; 9 bases match TRBD1. The CDR3 runs to 16 residues. The V gene end was trimmed by 3 bases and the J gene end by 8 bases; junction bases not matched to a gene: 11. The germline V gene encodes CDR1 SGHRS and CDR2 YFSETQ. The CDR3 loop is CASSSRPTGGKEKLFF. Written as DNA, the CDR3 is TGCGCCAGCAGCTCAAGACCAACAGGGGGCAAGGAAAAACTGTTTTTT.

This clone has a single count. This chain links TRBV14 with TRBJ1-2, with 9 bases aligning to TRBD1. This CDR3 has 15 amino acids. V shed 1 base, J shed 8 bases, and the junction held 8 bases outside the gene matches. The V gene's germline CDR1 is SGHDN and CDR2 FVKESK. CDR3 sequence reads: CASSQVGTGTRGYTF. Here the CDR3 DNA reads TGTGCCAGCAGCCAAGTCGGGACAGGGACGAGGGGCTACACCTTC.

The rearrangement joins TRBV9 to TRBJ2-7; TRBD1 aligns across 7 bases. Germline CDR1 and CDR2: SGDLS and YYNGEE. The CDR3 has 14 amino acids. V was clipped by 4 bases and J by 2 bases; unmatched bases: 6. The CDR3 DNA reads as TGTGCCAGCAGCACTGGACAGGTCACCTACGAGCAGTACTTC. Translating gives CASSTGQVTYEQYF. Together with reference TRBV9 and TRBJ2-7, the CDR3 gives the full variable domain: DSGVTQTPKHLITATGQRVTLRCSPRSGDLSVYWYQQSLDQGLQFLIQYYNGEERAKGNILERFSAQQFPDLHSELNLSSLELGDSALYFCASSTGQVTYEQYFGPGTRLTVT.

V is TRBV6-1 and J is TRBJ2-7, with unresolved D. The V gene lost 6 bases and the J gene lost 1 base, with 16 bases spanning the gap. In germline, CDR1 is MNHNS, CDR2 SASEGT. The CDR3 contains 15 residues. CDR3 residues: CASRRTVTLSYEQYF. The CDR3 DNA sequence: TGTGCCAGCAGACGAACAGTGACCTTATCCTACGAGCAGTACTTC.

This CDR3 reads CASSSTSGEQFF. For the CDR3, the DNA is TGTGCCAGCAGCTCGACTAGCGGTGAGCAGTTCTTC. This rearrangement joins TRBV7-8 to TRBJ2-1; TRBD2 agrees at 9 bases. V was clipped by 4 bases and J by 9 bases; unmatched bases: 1. Germline V gene data show CDR1 as SGHVS and CDR2 as FQNEAQ. The CDR3 runs to 12 residues.

The chain recombines TRBV20-1 with TRBJ2-1, with D tentatively TRBD1 (5 bases). The CDR3 is 11 amino acids. V lost 2 bases to trimming and J lost 9 bases, with 8 bases between them. The germline CDR1 and CDR2 sequences are DFQATT and SNEGSKA (reference sequence). CDR3 sequence: CSARKGREQFF. CDR3 in DNA: TGCAGTGCTAGAAAGGGGCGTGAGCAGTTCTTC.

This clone was observed a handful of times. The chain links TRBV11-3 to TRBJ2-1, with 9 positions matching TRBD2. Germline values: CDR1 SGHNT, CDR2 YENEEA. V lost 5 bases and J lost 7; bases outside the gene matches: 6. The CDR3 runs to 14 residues. The CDR3 region is CASSNRGGANEQFF. CDR3 nucleotides: TGTGCCAGCAGCAATCGCGGGGGGGCGAATGAGCAGTTCTTC.

The chain links TRBV5-4 to TRBJ1-6; D uncertain. The germline V gene encodes CDR1 SGHNT and CDR2 YYREEE (reference sequence). Trimming pared 0 bases from V and 3 bases from J, leaving 7 bases between. The length of the CDR3 is 15 residues. Here the CDR3 reads CASSLAPDYNSPLHF. The CDR3 DNA is TGTGCCAGCAGCTTGGCGCCAGACTATAATTCACCCCTCCACTTT.

This clone was detected only once. J is TRBJ2-3 and V is TRBV30, with D maybe TRBD2 (6 bases). Trimming cost V 2 bases and J 0 bases, with 9 bases left between them. The germline V gene encodes CDR1 GTSNPN and CDR2 SVGIG (reference sequence). This CDR3 has 14 residues. The CDR3 loop is CAWSSGLSTDTQYF. The DNA for the CDR3 is TGTGCCTGGAGTAGCGGGCTCAGCACAGATACGCAGTATTTT.

V usage is TRBV10-3 and J usage is TRBJ2-7; D is uncertain. This CDR3 has 11 residues. Germline lookup yields CDR1 ENHRY and CDR2 SYGVKD. The ends were cut back, 5 bases at V and 2 bases at J, with 4 bases in the middle. This chain's CDR3 is CAISPAYEQYF. Written as DNA, the CDR3 is TGTGCCATCAGTCCCGCCTACGAGCAGTACTTC.

The rearrangement joins TRBV6-6 to TRBJ1-1, with TRBD1 as a possible D gene (5 bases). The CDR3 extends over 13 amino acids. V lost 2 bases to trimming and J lost 4 bases, with 8 bases between them. CDR1 is MNHNY and CDR2 is SVGAGI in the germline V gene (reference sequence). CDR3 sequence (DNA): TGTGCCAGCAGTTACAGGGGTAGCACTGAAGCTTTCTTT. This codes for CASSYRGSTEAFF.

This clone came up once. This chain uses TRBV19 with TRBJ1-5; TRBD1 matches at 8 bases. This CDR3 is built from 15 residues. V shed 3 bases, J shed 4 bases, and the junction held 5 bases outside the gene matches. Germline V gene data show CDR1 as LNHDA and CDR2 as SQIVND (reference sequence). CDR3 sequence reads: CASSITQGVNQPQHF. CDR3 coding DNA: TGTGCCAGTAGTATCACACAGGGGGTAAATCAGCCCCAGCATTTT.

This clone showed up just a few times. The V and J genes are TRBV5-1 and TRBJ2-5, with 9 bases that match TRBD2. This CDR3 spans 16 amino acids. V trimming: 4 bases; J trimming: 3 bases; junction bases outside the gene matches: 10. Germline CDR1 and CDR2: SGHRS and YFSETQ. In nucleotides, the CDR3 is TGCGCCAGCAGCGTTAGCGGGGGAACTCCCGAAGAGACCCAGTACTTC. As protein: CASSVSGGTPEETQYF. The full variable domain, with the rest looked up from reference TRBV5-1 and TRBJ2-5, is KAGVTQTPRYLIKTRGQQVTLSCSPISGHRSVSWYQQTPGQGLQFLFEYFSETQRNKGNFPGRFSGRQFSNSRSEMNVSTLELGDSALYLCASSVSGGTPEETQYFGPGTRLLVL.

This clone was detected only once. The J gene is TRBJ2-7, the V gene TRBV2, with D possibly TRBD2 on 8 matching bases. With 6 bases removed from V and 6 bases from J, the gap between germline ends came to 18 bases. Germline V gives CDR1 SNHLY, CDR2 FYNNEI. The CDR3 totals 14 residues. CDR3 sequence: CASRGGRTGSEQYF. The CDR3 DNA is TGTGCCAGCAGAGGCGGGAGGACAGGCTCCGAGCAGTACTTC. The full variable domain, rest sourced from reference TRBV2 and TRBJ2-7, is EPEVTQTPSHQVTQMGQEVILRCVPISNHLYFYWYRQILGQKVEFLVSFYNNEISEKSEIFDDQFSVERPDGSNFTLKIRSTKLEDSAMYFCASRGGRTGSEQYFGPGTRLTVT.

Details on this clone: The conserved final phenylalanine or tryptophan is absent from the CDR3, which likely points to a read error. This rearrangement joins TRBV6-4 to TRBJ1-6, with no clear D. V was shortened by 6 bases and J by 2 bases, with 8 bases between the two germline ends. The CDR3 is made up of 14 amino acids. Looked up from germline, CDR1 is MRHNA and CDR2 is SNTAGT. The CDR3 protein is CASRRRAYNSPLHL. The CDR3 region has the DNA TGTGCCAGCAGGCGGAGGGCCTATAATTCACCCCTCCACCTT.

Comments on this clone: The junction departs from germline at one end; a sequencing error may be responsible. The CDR3 loop is CASSSADRFTGELFF. As DNA, the CDR3 is TGTGCTAGCAGCTCGGCGGATAGATTCACCGGGGAGCTGTTTTTT. The rearrangement joins TRBV7-7 to TRBJ2-2; D remains unclear. Looked up from germline, CDR1 is SSHAT and CDR2 is FNYEAQ (reference sequence). The CDR3 totals 15 residues.

The V call is TRBV9, the J call TRBJ2-2; 7 positions match TRBD1. CDR1 is SGDLS, CDR2 YYNGEE, per germline. This CDR3 is 14 amino acids long. Trimming at V came to 5 bases and at J to 0 bases, leaving 1 base not matched to a gene. In nucleotides, the CDR3 is TGTGCCAGCAGACAGGGGACGAACACCGGGGAGCTGTTTTTT. Translating it yields CASRQGTNTGELFF.

This chain connects TRBV2 to TRBJ2-7; maybe TRBD2 (6 bases). V lost 3 bases, J lost 6 bases, and 6 bases lay in between. CDR3 length equals 11 residues. Germline V gene data show CDR1 as SNHLY and CDR2 as FYNNEI. The CDR3 DNA reads TGTGCCAGCAGTGAGGGAGGCGAGCAGTACTTC. It is translated as CASSEGGEQYF.